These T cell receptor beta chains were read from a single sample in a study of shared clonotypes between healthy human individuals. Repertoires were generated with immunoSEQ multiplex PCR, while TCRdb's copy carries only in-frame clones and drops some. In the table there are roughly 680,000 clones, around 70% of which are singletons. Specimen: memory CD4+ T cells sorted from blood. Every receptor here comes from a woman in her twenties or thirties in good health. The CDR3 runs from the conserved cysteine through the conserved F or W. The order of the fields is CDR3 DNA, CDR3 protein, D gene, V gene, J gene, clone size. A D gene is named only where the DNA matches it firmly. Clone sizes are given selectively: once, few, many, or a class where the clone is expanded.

TGTGCCAGCATTCGGGACAGGGATGGGCATGGCTACACCTTC,CASIRDRDGHGYTF,TRBD1,TRBV6-4,TRBJ1-2,NA
TGTGCCAGCAGCTTATTTGGGGGCTACAATGAGCAGTTCTTC,CASSLFGGYNEQFF,NA,TRBV7-2,TRBJ2-1,NA
TGTGCCAGCAGTGATGCCCCGGGGGCAGGGGCAAATGAGCAGTTCTTC,CASSDAPGAGANEQFF,NA,TRBV6-1,TRBJ2-1,NA
TGTGCCACCAGCAGAAGGACACAGGGGGCGGCCACTGAAGCTTTCTTT,CATSRRTQGAATEAFF,TRBD1,TRBV15,TRBJ1-1,NA
TGTGCCAGCAGTACCCCAGCGGGAGAGCGGCGCGAGCAGTACTTC,CASSTPAGERREQYF,TRBD2,TRBV6-5,TRBJ2-7,few
TGTGCCAGCAGTTACGGGACCTTAGGGGAGCAGTTCTTC,CASSYGTLGEQFF,NA,TRBV6-5,TRBJ2-1,NA
TGCGCCAGCAGCCCCCGGACAGGGGTGGGGGAAGGCTACACCTTC,CASSPRTGVGEGYTF,TRBD1,TRBV5-1,TRBJ1-2,NA
TGTGCCAGCAGTAGGGCGGGAGACGCGAACACCGGGGAGCTGTTTTTT,CASSRAGDANTGELFF,TRBD2,TRBV2,TRBJ2-2,NA
TGTGCCAGCAGCCCAGACTGGGGCACAGATACGCAGTATTTT,CASSPDWGTDTQYF,NA,TRBV7-9,TRBJ2-3,once
TGTGCCAGCAGTTTTGGCGGGACCTCCTACGAGCAGTACTTC,CASSFGGTSYEQYF,NA,TRBV27,TRBJ2-7,NA
TGTGCCAGCAGTGAGGGTTATTCTCAATTTGAAAACATTCAGTACTTC,CASSEGYSQFENIQYF,NA,TRBV6-4,TRBJ2-4,NA
TGTGCCAGCAGCTTAAGCCAGAACTATGGCTACACCTTC,CASSLSQNYGYTF,NA,TRBV28,TRBJ1-2,few
TGCGCCAGCAGCCCTACCGGGGGGGAGACCCAGTACTTC,CASSPTGGETQYF,TRBD2,TRBV4-1,TRBJ2-5,NA
TGTGCCAGCAGGCAGGGGTCCACTAATGAAAAACTGTTTTTT,CASRQGSTNEKLFF,NA,TRBV7-2,TRBJ1-4,NA
TGTGCCAGCAGCTTATGGGACTCTTCCATTGGGCAGTTCTTC,CASSLWDSSIGQFF,NA,TRBV7-9,TRBJ2-1,NA
TGTGCCAGCAGATTTATTAGCGGGAGCTCATACGAGCAGTACTTC,CASRFISGSSYEQYF,TRBD2,TRBV7-8,TRBJ2-7,NA
TGCGCCAGCAGCCAACTCGTCAGCGGGCGGTACAATGAGCAGTTCTTC,CASSQLVSGRYNEQFF,NA,TRBV4-1,TRBJ2-1,NA
TGTGCCAGTAGTTTAGCGGGACCGTCTCCCGAGCAGTACTTC,CASSLAGPSPEQYF,TRBD2,TRBV19,TRBJ2-7,NA
TGTGCCACCAGCAGAGATCTTAGACTAGCGGGAGGCAGTGAGCAGTTCTTC,CATSRDLRLAGGSEQFF,TRBD2,TRBV15,TRBJ2-1,NA
TGTGCCAGCAGCTTGGGGGGACAGGGGGCCAATCAGCCCCAGCATTTT,CASSLGGQGANQPQHF,TRBD1,TRBV11-2,TRBJ1-5,NA
TGTGCCAGCAGTTTACAGGGGGCGGGAAACACCATATATTTT,CASSLQGAGNTIYF,TRBD1,TRBV28,TRBJ1-3,NA
TGTGCCTGGAGTGTACGTGGGAGCGAGACCCAGTACTTC,CAWSVRGSETQYF,NA,TRBV30,TRBJ2-5,NA
TGTGCCAGCAGCGTCGGACAGGGGGACGGTAGTGAAAAACTGTTTTTT,CASSVGQGDGSEKLFF,TRBD1,TRBV5-6,TRBJ1-4,NA
TGTGCCACCAGCAGAGGGCGGGACACCCCATTGGAGACTGAAGCTTTCTTT,CATSRGRDTPLETEAFF,NA,TRBV15,TRBJ1-1,once
TGTGCCTGGAGTTCGGTGAACACTGAAGCTTTCTTT,CAWSSVNTEAFF,NA,TRBV30,TRBJ1-1,few
TGTGCCAGCAGTGGCCCAAGCTCTTCGGGCACAGATACGCAGTATTTT,CASSGPSSSGTDTQYF,NA,TRBV6-1,TRBJ2-3,few
TGCGCCAGCTCGTCACAGGTGAACTCCTACGAGCAGTACTTC,CASSSQVNSYEQYF,NA,TRBV5-1,TRBJ2-7,NA